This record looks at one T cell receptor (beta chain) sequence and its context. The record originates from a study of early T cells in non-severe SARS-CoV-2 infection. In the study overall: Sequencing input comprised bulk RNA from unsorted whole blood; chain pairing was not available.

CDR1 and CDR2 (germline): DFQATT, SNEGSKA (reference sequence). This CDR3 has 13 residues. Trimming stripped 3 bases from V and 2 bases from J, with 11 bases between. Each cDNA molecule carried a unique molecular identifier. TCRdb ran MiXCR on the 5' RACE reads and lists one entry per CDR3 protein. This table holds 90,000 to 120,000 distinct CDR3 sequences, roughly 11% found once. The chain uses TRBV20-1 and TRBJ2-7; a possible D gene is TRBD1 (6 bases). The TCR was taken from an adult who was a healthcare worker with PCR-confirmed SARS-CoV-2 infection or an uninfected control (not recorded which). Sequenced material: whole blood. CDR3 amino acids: CSASSRGTYEQYF. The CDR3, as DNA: TGCAGTGCTAGCTCGAGGGGGACCTACGAGCAGTACTTC.